The 2 T cell receptor beta chains below come from one sample, sequenced in a study of neoadjuvant anti-PD-1 for oral cavity cancer. Produced via immunoSEQ multiplex PCR; TCRdb's table is partial and in-frame only. The data show around 67,000 clones, with 85% to 90% seen just once and around 2.6% held by the top ten. This sample's time point: after neoadjuvant nivolumab, at surgical resection. The sequences come from PBMCs, collected after nivolumab (anti-PD-1) treatment. The receptors derive from a person between 35 and 79 years old with oral cavity squamous cell carcinoma.

The rearrangement links TRBV12-5 to TRBJ2-7; D gene ambiguous. This CDR3 spans 14 amino acids. Germline CDR1 reads LGHNT; CDR2 reads FRNRAP. Trimming stripped 1 base from V and 0 bases from J, with 7 bases between. CDR3 nucleotides: TGTGCTAGTGGTTTGGAACTAAGCTCCTACGAGCAGTACTTC. Translated: CASGLELSSYEQYF.

The gene calls are TRBV29-1 and TRBJ1-2; unclear D gene. The CDR3 sequence is 12 residues long. The V and J ends lost 3 bases and 3 bases respectively, with 8 bases between them. Looked up from germline, CDR1 is SQVTM and CDR2 is ANQGSEA. CDR3 residues: CSVDPADYGYTF. The CDR3 DNA reads TGCAGCGTTGACCCGGCAGACTATGGCTACACCTTC.